The 5 T cell receptor beta chains below were found in one sample sequenced in a study of siplizumab effects on memory and regulatory T cells. Assay used: immunoSEQ multiplex PCR; TCRdb lists only in-frame clones, some missing. There are 90,000 to 120,000 clones in the sample; 92% occur only once, and around 0.73% lies in the top ten. Sequencing input: Tregs sorted from blood. The receptor source for this set is a human donor in good health.

The chain links TRBV7-9 to TRBJ2-7; 8 bases fit TRBD2. Per germline, CDR1 SEHNR and CDR2 FQNEAQ (reference sequence). The CDR3 loop spans 17 amino acids. V shed 5 bases, J shed 0 bases, and the junction held 12 bases outside the gene matches. Here the CDR3 DNA reads TGTGCCAGCAGCCCCCTCTTGAGCGGGAGTAGCTCCTACGAGCAGTACTTC. Translating gives CASSPLLSGSSSYEQYF.

The chain employs TRBV6-1 and TRBJ2-1, with D possibly TRBD2 on 5 matching bases. V gave up 1 base and J gave up 10 bases, with 11 bases separating them. The germline V gene encodes CDR1 MNHNS and CDR2 SASEGT. The CDR3 spans 13 residues. This chain's CDR3 is CASSEETRGEQFF. The CDR3 DNA sequence: TGTGCCAGCAGTGAAGAAACGAGAGGGGAGCAGTTCTTC.

In DNA, the CDR3 is TGCGCCAGCAGCGTTATTGGACTAGCGGGATACGAGACCCAGTACTTC. The encoded protein is CASSVIGLAGYETQYF. The V call is TRBV5-1, the J call TRBJ2-5, with TRBD2 matching over 12 bases. This CDR3 region has 16 residues. CDR1 and CDR2 (germline): SGHRS, YFSETQ. The V segment lost 4 bases and the J segment 5 bases; nucleotides outside the gene matches: 9.

The chain recombines TRBV5-1 with TRBJ1-4, with D possibly being TRBD1 (6 bases). V lost 4 bases and J 5 bases, leaving 21 bases between the germline ends. The CDR3 spans 17 residues. The germline CDR1 and CDR2 sequences are SGHRS and YFSETQ. The CDR3 is CASSPAISPQGNEKLFF. CDR3 DNA: TGCGCCAGCAGCCCGGCCATTTCTCCACAGGGAAATGAAAAACTGTTTTTT.

The gene calls are TRBV28 and TRBJ2-7; 11 bases map to TRBD2. Germline CDR1 is MDHEN and CDR2 is SYDVKM. V lost 6 bases to trimming and J lost 2 bases; unmatched junction nucleotides: 3. The CDR3 consists of 14 residues. The CDR3 reads CASRIAGGTYEQYF. In nucleotides, the CDR3 is TGTGCCAGCAGGATAGCGGGAGGGACCTACGAGCAGTACTTC.